These 8 T cell receptor beta chains came from one sample sequenced in a study of radiation and T cells in renal cell carcinoma. Time point described: blood 4 weeks post-SBRT, at nephrectomy. Indicated treatment: 15 Gy SBRT to primary tumor, nephrectomy 4 weeks later. Data came from immunoSEQ multiplex PCR; TCRdb stores just in-frame clones and leaves some out. The table shows tens of thousands of clones, with 70% to 90% occurring only once. The material sequenced was blood, taken from a patient whose treatment included radiotherapy and nephrectomy. Every receptor here comes from a woman in her 70s with renal cell carcinoma.

V gene TRBV11-2 combines with J gene TRBJ2-3; D not resolved. The CDR3 length is 14 residues. The germline CDR1 and CDR2 sequences are SGHAT and FQNNGV. Trimming took 4 bases from V and 4 from J, leaving 12 bases between them. The CDR3 protein is CASSYLVVADTQYF. For the CDR3, the DNA is TGTGCCAGCAGCTATCTGGTGGTGGCAGATACGCAGTATTTT.

This clone was seen only once. V usage is TRBV5-1 and J usage is TRBJ2-2; TRBD1 or TRBD2 may be the D gene (5 bases each). The CDR3 contains 12 residues. With 8 bases removed from V and 4 bases from J, the gap between germline ends came to 9 bases. Germline-derived CDR1 and CDR2 are SGHRS and YFSETQ. This CDR3 is CARKRGTGELFF. The CDR3 DNA is TGCGCCAGGAAGAGGGGCACCGGGGAGCTGTTTTTT.

This clone was counted once. CDR3 loop: CASRARDRGLEKLFF. The CDR3 nucleotides are TGTGCCAGCAGGGCCAGGGACAGGGGGCTTGAAAAACTGTTTTTT. The V gene is TRBV27, the J gene TRBJ1-4; TRBD1 agrees at 12 bases. The junction had 6 bases not matched to a gene; V was cut back by 6 bases and J by 7 bases. The CDR3 has 15 residues. Germline V gene data show CDR1 as MNHEY and CDR2 as SMNVEV (reference sequence).

The chain uses TRBV30 and TRBJ1-6; TRBD1 is a possible D gene (6 bases). Per germline, CDR1 GTSNPN and CDR2 SVGIG (reference sequence). V was pared by 4 bases and J by 11 bases, with 21 bases between. The length of the CDR3 is 15 residues. The CDR3 nucleotides are TGTGCCTGGACCCGACAGGCCTTGGGAGGGACACCCCTCCACTTT. Amino acids: CAWTRQALGGTPLHF.

The rearrangement links TRBV5-6 to TRBJ2-7; tentatively, D is TRBD2 (6 bases). The length of the CDR3 is 16 residues. The V end lost 4 bases, the J end lost 2 bases, and 19 bases lay between the germline ends. From germline, CDR1 is SGHDT and CDR2 YYEEEE. CDR3 region: CASSPGSGSGTYEQYF. The CDR3 bases are TGTGCCAGCAGCCCGGGAAGTGGTAGCGGAACCTACGAGCAGTACTTC.

This clone was counted between two and nine times. The chain uses TRBV5-4 and TRBJ1-6, with D perhaps matching TRBD1 (5 bases). The CDR3 extends over 14 amino acids. Germline loops: CDR1 SGHNT, CDR2 YYREEE (reference sequence). V was clipped by 4 bases and J by 9 bases, with 14 bases between them. The CDR3 nucleotides are TGTGCCAGCAGCCTCGGTAGGGGCGGTTCACCCCTCCACTTT. Its translation is CASSLGRGGSPLHF.

This clone was counted a few times. V usage is TRBV19 and J usage is TRBJ1-1, with D maybe TRBD1 (5 bases). Germline loops: CDR1 LNHDA, CDR2 SQIVND (reference sequence). Trimming took 6 bases from V and 6 from J, leaving 20 bases between them. CDR3 length: 15 amino acids. CDR3 coding DNA: TGTGCCAGTAGCCTGAGAGGGGCGCTGCTGGCTGAAGCTTTCTTT. It encodes CASSLRGALLAEAFF.

This clone has only a few counts. The V call is TRBV28, the J call TRBJ1-2, with 7 nucleotides matching TRBD1. The J segment lost 6 bases and the V segment lost 6 bases, leaving 13 bases of the junction unmatched. The CDR3 runs to 15 residues. The V gene's germline CDR1 is MDHEN and CDR2 SYDVKM. The CDR3 is CASRPTGKGRNGYTF. DNA for the CDR3: TGTGCCAGCAGGCCGACAGGGAAGGGCCGAAATGGCTACACCTTC.